The 9 T cell receptor beta chains below were found in one sample sequenced in a study of T-cell reconstitution after alpha-beta-depleted transplantation in children. Using unique molecular identifiers, the investigators prepared the TCRbeta library. TCRdb ran MiXCR on the PCR reads and lists one entry per CDR3 protein. The sample lists under 750,000 distinct CDR3 sequences, 23% seen once, with 14% in the top ten. The source material was PBMCs, mostly from graft donor cells, sampled 360 days after TCRalphabeta/CD19-depleted stem cell transplant. All receptors derive from a boy in the first two years of life who had a stem cell transplant for acute myeloid leukemia, so the T cells may come from the graft donor.

Many counts were recorded for this clonotype. This rearrangement joins TRBV12-3 or TRBV12-4 to TRBJ2-3, with 8 bases lining up with TRBD1. The CDR3 is made up of 14 amino acids. Trimming at V came to 2 bases and at J to 6 bases, leaving 4 bases not matched to a gene. Written as DNA, the CDR3 is TGTGCCAGCAGTTTACCAGGGGGCTACGATACGCAGTATTTT. Translating gives CASSLPGGYDTQYF.

This clonotype was detected only a few times. This sequence joins TRBV20-1 and TRBJ1-5; D is undetermined. This CDR3 contains 15 residues. CDR1 and CDR2 from the germline V gene are DFQATT and SNEGSKA (reference sequence). Deletions cut 0 bases from V and 5 bases from J, with 14 bases between. The CDR3 reads CSARESARVHQPQHF. CDR3 nucleotide sequence: TGCAGTGCTAGAGAGTCGGCCCGGGTTCATCAGCCCCAGCATTTT.

The chain links TRBV6-5 to TRBJ1-4; no reliable D call. With 0 bases removed from V and 7 bases from J, the gap between germline ends came to 9 bases. The CDR3 is 14 amino acids. The V gene's germline CDR1 is MNHEY and CDR2 SVGAGI. The CDR3 DNA sequence: TGTGCCAGCAGTTACTCCCTTTTTGGTGAAAAACTGTTTTTT. Encoded protein: CASSYSLFGEKLFF.

The chain employs TRBV9 and TRBJ2-1; TRBD2 is a possible D gene (5 bases). Germline CDR1 is SGDLS and CDR2 is YYNGEE. The CDR3 consists of 17 residues. The ends were cut back, 1 base at V and 1 base at J, with 15 bases in the middle. The CDR3 reads CASSVSGRVGSYNEQFF. The CDR3 DNA follows: TGTGCCAGCAGCGTATCCGGGCGGGTAGGGTCCTACAATGAGCAGTTCTTC.

This clonotype was detected ten times or more. The rearrangement links TRBV20-1 to TRBJ2-3; maybe TRBD1 (6 bases). The V end lost 1 base, the J end lost 9 bases, and 8 bases lay between the germline ends. In germline, CDR1 is DFQATT, CDR2 SNEGSKA (reference sequence). The CDR3 has 11 residues. CDR3 residues: CSARGTVTQYF. In nucleotides, the CDR3 is TGCAGTGCTAGAGGGACAGTCACGCAGTATTTT.

This clonotype occurred a few times. This chain links TRBV6-1 with TRBJ1-3; no clear D gene. This CDR3 is 15 amino acids long. Between the trimmed V and J ends, which lost 0 bases and 4 bases, there was a span of 10 bases. Germline V gene data show CDR1 as MNHNS and CDR2 as SASEGT. The CDR3 DNA sequence: TGTGCCAGCAGTGAAGCTGGAGGCTCCGGAAACACCATATATTTT. Translated: CASSEAGGSGNTIYF.

V gene TRBV10-3 combines with J gene TRBJ1-5; 7 bases map to TRBD1. The germline CDR1 and CDR2 sequences are ENHRY and SYGVKD. CDR3 size: 14 residues. Trimming took 2 bases from V and 6 from J; bases not matched to a gene: 4. The CDR3 DNA follows: TGTGCCATCAGTGAGGGCAGGGGGACTCAGCCCCAGCATTTT. This translates into CAISEGRGTQPQHF.

This chain joins TRBV20-1 and TRBJ1-1; D remains ambiguous. Germline lookup yields CDR1 DFQATT and CDR2 SNEGSKA (reference sequence). The CDR3 extends over 9 amino acids. The ends were cut back, 3 bases at V and 8 bases at J, with 4 bases in the middle. The CDR3 region is CSARGEAFF. DNA for the CDR3: TGCAGTGCTAGGGGAGAAGCTTTCTTT.

For this clonotype: A much larger clone lies one base from this, so it may be a read error. The chain carries TRBV6-5 and TRBJ2-1; D unresolved. Germline V gives CDR1 MNHEY, CDR2 SVGAGI. The CDR3 is 14 residues long. V lost 0 bases to trimming and J lost 10 bases, with 13 bases between them. For the CDR3, the DNA is TGTGCCAGCAGTTACTCCCCCGGAGTCAAAGAGCAGTTCTTC. As protein: CASSYSPGVKEQFF.